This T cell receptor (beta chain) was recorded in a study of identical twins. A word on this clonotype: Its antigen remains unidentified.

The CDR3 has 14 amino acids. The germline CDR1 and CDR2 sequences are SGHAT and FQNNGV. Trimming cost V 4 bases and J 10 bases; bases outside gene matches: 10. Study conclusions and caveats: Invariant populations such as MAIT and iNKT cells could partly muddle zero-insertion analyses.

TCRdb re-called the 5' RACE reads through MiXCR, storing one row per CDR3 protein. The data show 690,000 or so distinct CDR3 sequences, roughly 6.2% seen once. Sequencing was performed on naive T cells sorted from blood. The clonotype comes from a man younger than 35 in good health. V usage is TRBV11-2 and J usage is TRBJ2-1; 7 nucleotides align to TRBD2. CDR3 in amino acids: CASSSGRASGEQFF. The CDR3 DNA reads TGTGCCAGCAGCTCAGGGAGGGCCTCGGGGGAGCAGTTCTTC.